The 10 T cell receptor beta chains below were found in one sample sequenced in a study of Ad26.COV2.S vaccination and SARS-CoV-2 variants. The assay was immunoSEQ multiplex PCR, and TCRdb's table has in-frame clones only and misses some. The sample lists some 300,000 clones, just under 85% seen once, with 2% to 2.5% in the top ten. Noted treatment: 19 received Ad26.COV2.S at low or high dose, single or two shots; roughly five received placebo; per-sample allocation not given. Samples were taken on day 63 after the first vaccine or placebo injection. The sequences come from peripheral blood, collected in a trial of Ad26.COV2.S vaccine versus placebo. All receptors come from a person aged 18-60 years who received the Ad26.COV2.S COVID-19 vaccine or a placebo.

This chain links TRBV7-8 with TRBJ2-2; D gene ambiguous. The CDR3 runs to 12 residues. CDR1 SGHVS and CDR2 FQNEAQ come from the germline V gene. The V end was cut by 1 base, the J end by 10 bases, with 7 bases between. Written as DNA, the CDR3 is TGTGCCAGCAGCTTAGAAGGCCTGGAGCTGTTTTTT. Its protein product is CASSLEGLELFF.

This clone was recorded once. This chain connects TRBV18 to TRBJ1-2; 8 bases line up with TRBD1. Germline CDR1 and CDR2: KGHSH and LQKENI. This CDR3 has 14 residues. J was trimmed by 6 bases and V by 2 bases; bases with no gene match: 5. In DNA, the CDR3 is TGTGCCAGCTCACCATCCCAGGGGGCGGATGGCTACACCTTC. Protein sequence: CASSPSQGADGYTF.

The genes are TRBV11-1 and TRBJ2-3, with unresolved D. This CDR3 contains 14 residues. Germline-derived CDR1 and CDR2 are SGHAT and FQDESV (reference sequence). Trimming shortened V by 0 bases and J by 0 bases, and 4 bases separated the two germline ends. In DNA, the CDR3 is TGTGCCAGCAGCTTAGCGCCCAGCACAGATACGCAGTATTTT. As protein: CASSLAPSTDTQYF.

V is TRBV5-1 and J is TRBJ1-2, with a possible D match to TRBD1 (5 bases). V lost 0 bases and J 4 bases, leaving 7 bases between the germline ends. CDR3 length: 13 residues. The germline V gene encodes CDR1 SGHRS and CDR2 YFSETQ. The CDR3 loop is CASSLGGSYGYTF. CDR3 bases: TGCGCCAGCAGCTTGGGGGGCAGCTATGGCTACACCTTC.

The rearrangement links TRBV5-6 to TRBJ2-1; 8 bases fit TRBD1. The CDR3 has 17 residues. The V gene's germline CDR1 is SGHDT and CDR2 YYEEEE. J was trimmed by 4 bases and V by 2 bases; bases with no gene match: 11. Here the CDR3 reads CASSFGTPRGLYNEQFF. The CDR3 bases are TGTGCCAGCAGCTTCGGGACACCCAGGGGGCTTTACAATGAGCAGTTCTTC.

V usage is TRBV19 and J usage is TRBJ2-1, with D possibly being TRBD1 (6 bases). The CDR3 covers 13 residues. Germline-derived CDR1 and CDR2 are LNHDA and SQIVND (reference sequence). Trimming removed 3 bases at V and 6 bases at J, with 9 bases between. The CDR3 DNA sequence: TGTGCCAGTAGTATTAGCAGGGGCAATGAGCAGTTCTTC. This translates into CASSISRGNEQFF.

The chain uses TRBV24-1 and TRBJ2-5; a weak D match, TRBD1 (6 bases). The CDR3 runs to 15 residues. Germline V gene data show CDR1 as KGHDR and CDR2 as SFDVKD. The germline V and J ends were trimmed by 3 bases and 5 bases, with 15 bases remaining between them. CDR3 sequence: CATSDPLQGSETQYF. In DNA, the CDR3 is TGTGCCACCAGTGATCCCCTTCAGGGGTCGGAGACCCAGTACTTC.

Comment on this clone: Germline and junction disagree at one end, which may indicate a read error. The chain joins TRBV2 to TRBJ2-7, with 10 bases matching TRBD2. Germline V gives CDR1 SNHLY, CDR2 FYNNEI. This CDR3 is built from 16 residues. The CDR3 spells CASTESSGGLPYEQYF. CDR3 nucleotide sequence: TGTGCCAGCACTGAAAGTAGCGGGGGGCTTCCCTACGAGCAGTACTTC.

This chain connects TRBV5-4 to TRBJ1-2; no clear D gene. Between the trimmed V and J ends, which lost 0 bases and 3 bases, there was a span of 6 bases. This CDR3 is built from 13 residues. CDR1 is SGHNT, CDR2 YYREEE, per germline (reference sequence). The CDR3 DNA reads TGTGCCAGCAGCTTGGACGGGCACTATGGCTACACCTTC. Its translation: CASSLDGHYGYTF. The full variable domain, its missing parts supplied by reference TRBV5-4 and TRBJ1-2, is ETGVTQSPTHLIKTRGQQVTLRCSSQSGHNTVSWYQQALGQGPQFIFQYYREEENGRGNFPPRFSGLQFPNYSSELNVNALELDDSALYLCASSLDGHYGYTFGSGTRLTVV.

V usage is TRBV19 and J usage is TRBJ2-7; 11 bases are a match to TRBD1. The germline V gene has CDR1 LNHDA and CDR2 SQIVND (reference sequence). V shed 5 bases and J 3 bases; nucleotides not matched to a gene: 12. The CDR3 length is 17 residues. CDR3 nucleotide sequence: TGTGCCAGTAGTGCTCAAGTGGGGACAGGGGGGTTCTACGAGCAGTACTTC. Protein product: CASSAQVGTGGFYEQYF.